This TCR beta chain was observed in a study of post-analysis software for immune sequencing data. Looking at the study overall: The disease courses covered relapsing-remitting, secondary progressive and progressive-relapsing multiple sclerosis.

To note about this clonotype: Its target is not known.

Libraries were made from TCR beta cDNA, and they carried unique molecular identifiers. Once roughly 0.95 to 10 million T cells were used, hundreds of thousands of cDNA molecules resulted. From the PCR reads, TCRdb called clonotypes with MiXCR, one entry per CDR3 protein. The repertoire has 650,000 to 850,000 distinct CDR3 sequences, about half of them found once; the top ten carry approximately 5%. This CDR3 is built from 15 residues. J gave up 1 base and V 5 bases, and 4 bases lay outside the gene matches. CDR1 and CDR2 (germline): DFQATT, SNEGSKA (reference sequence). General observations from the study: A significant reduction in normalized Chao1 diversity was observed in multiple sclerosis patients versus controls. Strong same-batch co-clustering of samples appeared with F measure clustering. In patients, roughly five TRBV segments were more frequent than in controls, with TRBV5-6, TRBV5-1 and TRBV20-1 among them.

This TCR came from a girl under 18 with multiple sclerosis. The chain uses TRBV20-1 and TRBJ2-7, with TRBD2 matching over 14 bases. The sequencing sample was made of blood. In DNA, the CDR3 is TGCAGTGCTTCGGGACTAGCGGGAGCGTCCTACGAGCAGTACTTC. This translates into CSASGLAGASYEQYF.